This TCR beta chain comes out of a study of blood T cell repertoires in COVID-19. For the study at large: Donors in the United States, Italy and Spain gave samples during acute or convalescent COVID-19. From T cells, B-cell-depleted T cells, or PBMCs came the material, which was cDNA or gDNA.

With 3 bases clipped from V and 5 bases from J, the junction kept 11 bases outside the gene matches. Germline assignment: CDR1 SGDLS and CDR2 YYNGEE. The CDR3 spans 16 residues. Original handling: Amplifying reference gene primers gave estimates of nucleated cell counts. Here immunoSEQ multiplex PCR was the method, and the copy in TCRdb shows in-frame clones only, minus some. Clone size and the V and J calls come from that table; the DNA yielded D and trimming. The sample lists approximately 180,000 clones; more than 70% were seen once. This clonotype was obtained from a person in their 70s with COVID-19, enrolled during active disease. The source material was peripheral blood. This chain uses TRBV9 with TRBJ2-7, with 10 bases identical to TRBD2. CDR3 sequence: CASSGSSSGSIHEQYF. CDR3 nucleotide sequence: TGTGCCAGCAGCGGAAGCTCTAGCGGGAGTATCCACGAGCAGTACTTC. The whole variable domain, remainder taken from reference TRBV9 and TRBJ2-7, is DSGVTQTPKHLITATGQRVTLRCSPRSGDLSVYWYQQSLDQGLQFLIQYYNGEERAKGNILERFSAQQFPDLHSELNLSSLELGDSALYFCASSGSSSGSIHEQYFGPGTRLTVT.